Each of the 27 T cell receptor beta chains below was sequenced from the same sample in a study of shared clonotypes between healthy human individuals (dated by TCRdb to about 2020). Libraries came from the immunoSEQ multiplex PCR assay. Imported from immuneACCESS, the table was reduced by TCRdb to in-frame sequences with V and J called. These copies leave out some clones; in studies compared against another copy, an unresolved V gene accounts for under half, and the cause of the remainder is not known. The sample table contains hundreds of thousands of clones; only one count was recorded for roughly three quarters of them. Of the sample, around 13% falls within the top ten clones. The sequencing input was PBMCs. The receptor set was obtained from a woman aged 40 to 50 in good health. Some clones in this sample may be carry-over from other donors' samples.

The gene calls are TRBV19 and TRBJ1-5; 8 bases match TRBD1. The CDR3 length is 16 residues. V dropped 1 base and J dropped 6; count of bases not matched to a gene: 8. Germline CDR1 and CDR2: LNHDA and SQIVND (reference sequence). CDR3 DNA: TGTGCCAGTAGTATAGGGACAGGGTTGAAACGTCAGCCCCAGCATTTT. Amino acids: CASSIGTGLKRQPQHF. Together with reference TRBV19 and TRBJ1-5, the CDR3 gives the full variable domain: DGGITQSPKYLFRKEGQNVTLSCEQNLNHDAMYWYRQDPGQGLRLIYYSQIVNDFQKGDIAEGYSVSREKKESFPLTVTSAQKNPTAFYLCASSIGTGLKRQPQHFGDGTRLSIL.

CDR3 sequence: CSVEWQHNEQFF. The CDR3 DNA reads TGCAGCGTTGAATGGCAACACAATGAGCAGTTCTTC. This rearrangement joins TRBV29-1 to TRBJ2-1; D call uncertain. Between the trimmed V and J ends, which lost 2 bases and 5 bases, there was a span of 7 bases. This CDR3 comprises 12 residues. Germline V gene data show CDR1 as SQVTM and CDR2 as ANQGSEA.

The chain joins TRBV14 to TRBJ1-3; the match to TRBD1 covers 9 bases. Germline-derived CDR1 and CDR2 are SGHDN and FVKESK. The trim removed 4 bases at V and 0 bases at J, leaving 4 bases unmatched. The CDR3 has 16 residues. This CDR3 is CASSLQGARSGNTIYF. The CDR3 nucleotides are TGTGCCAGCAGCCTACAGGGGGCCCGCTCTGGAAACACCATATATTTT.

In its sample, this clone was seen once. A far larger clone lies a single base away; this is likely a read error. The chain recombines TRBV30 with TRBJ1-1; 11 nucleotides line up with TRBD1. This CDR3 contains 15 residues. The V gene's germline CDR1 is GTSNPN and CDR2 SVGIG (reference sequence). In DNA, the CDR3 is TGTGCCTGGAGCGCAGGACAGGGGGCGAACACTGAAGTTTTCTTT. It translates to CAWSAGQGANTEVFF.

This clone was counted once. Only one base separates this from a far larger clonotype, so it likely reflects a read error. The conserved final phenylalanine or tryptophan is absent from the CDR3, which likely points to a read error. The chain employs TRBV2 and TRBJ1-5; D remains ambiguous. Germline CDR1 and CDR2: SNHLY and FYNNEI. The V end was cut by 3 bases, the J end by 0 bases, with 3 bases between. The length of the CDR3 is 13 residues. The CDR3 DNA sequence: TGTGCCAGCAGTGACATTAGCAATCAGCCCCAGCATGTT. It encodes CASSDISNQPQHV.

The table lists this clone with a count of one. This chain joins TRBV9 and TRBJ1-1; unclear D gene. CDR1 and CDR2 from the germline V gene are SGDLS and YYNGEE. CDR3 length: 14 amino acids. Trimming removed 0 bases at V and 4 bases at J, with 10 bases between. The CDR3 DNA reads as TGTGCCAGCAGCGTAGATGGTTTTAGCACTGAAGCTTTCTTT. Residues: CASSVDGFSTEAFF.

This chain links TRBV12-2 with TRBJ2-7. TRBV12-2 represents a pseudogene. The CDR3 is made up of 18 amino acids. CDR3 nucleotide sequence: TGTGCAAGTCGCCCCCGGGTTCTGCCGTGCAGGGAGCTCTACGAGCAGTACTTC. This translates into CASRPRVLPCRELYEQYF.

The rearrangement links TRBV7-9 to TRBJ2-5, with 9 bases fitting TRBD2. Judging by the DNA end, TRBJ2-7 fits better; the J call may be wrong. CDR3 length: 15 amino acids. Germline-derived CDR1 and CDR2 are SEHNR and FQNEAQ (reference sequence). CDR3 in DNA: TGTGCCAGCAGCTTCATAGCGGGAGTCGGCTACGAGCAGTACTTC. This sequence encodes CASSFIAGVGYEQYF.

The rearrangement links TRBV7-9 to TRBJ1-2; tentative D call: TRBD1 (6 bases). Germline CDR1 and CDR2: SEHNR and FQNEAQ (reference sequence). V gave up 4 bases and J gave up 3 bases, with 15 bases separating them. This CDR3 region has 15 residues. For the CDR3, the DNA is TGTGCCAGCAGCTCCGGCGGGGGGCTTGACTATGGCTACACCTTC. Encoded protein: CASSSGGGLDYGYTF.

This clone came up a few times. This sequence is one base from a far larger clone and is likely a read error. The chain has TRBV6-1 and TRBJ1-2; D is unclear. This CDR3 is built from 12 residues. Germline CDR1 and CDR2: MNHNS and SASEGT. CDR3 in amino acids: CASSARMGGHTF. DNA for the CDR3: TGTGCCAGCAGTGCCAGGATGGGTGGCCACACCTTC.

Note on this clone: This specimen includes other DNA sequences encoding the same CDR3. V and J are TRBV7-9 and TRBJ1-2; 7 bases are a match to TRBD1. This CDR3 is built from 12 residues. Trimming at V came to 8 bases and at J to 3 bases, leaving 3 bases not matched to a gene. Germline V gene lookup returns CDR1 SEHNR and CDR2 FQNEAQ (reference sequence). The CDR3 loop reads CASVDRDYGYTF. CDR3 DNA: TGTGCCAGCGTCGACAGGGACTATGGCTACACCTTC.

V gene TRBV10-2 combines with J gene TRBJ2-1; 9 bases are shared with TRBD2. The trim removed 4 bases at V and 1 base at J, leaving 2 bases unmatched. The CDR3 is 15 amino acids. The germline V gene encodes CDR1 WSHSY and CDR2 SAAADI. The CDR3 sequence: CASSGLAESYNEQFF. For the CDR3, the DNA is TGCGCCAGCAGTGGACTAGCGGAGTCCTACAATGAGCAGTTCTTC.

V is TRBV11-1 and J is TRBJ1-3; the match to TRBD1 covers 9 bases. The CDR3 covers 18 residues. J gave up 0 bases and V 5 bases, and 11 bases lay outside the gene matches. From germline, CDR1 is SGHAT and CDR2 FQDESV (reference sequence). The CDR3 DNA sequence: TGTGCCAGCAGCCACTACGGAACAGGGGGCATCTCTGGAAACACCATATATTTT. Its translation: CASSHYGTGGISGNTIYF.

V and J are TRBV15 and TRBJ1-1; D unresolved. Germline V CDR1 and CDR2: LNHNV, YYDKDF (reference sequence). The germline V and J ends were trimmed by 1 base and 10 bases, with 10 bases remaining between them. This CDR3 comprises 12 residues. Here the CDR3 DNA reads TGTGCCACCAGCAGAGCGGCCTCTGGAGCTTTCTTT. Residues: CATSRAASGAFF. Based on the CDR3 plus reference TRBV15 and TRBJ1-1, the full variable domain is DAMVIQNPRYQVTQFGKPVTLSCSQTLNHNVMYWYQQKSSQAPKLLFHYYDKDFNNEADTPDNFQSRRPNTSFCFLDIRSPGLGDTAMYLCATSRAASGAFFGQGTRLTVV.

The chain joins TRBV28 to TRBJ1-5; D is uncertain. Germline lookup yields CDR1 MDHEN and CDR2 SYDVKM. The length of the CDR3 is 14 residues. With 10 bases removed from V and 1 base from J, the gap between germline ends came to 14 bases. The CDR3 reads CAILPSTSNQPQHF. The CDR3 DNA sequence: TGTGCCATCTTACCTTCCACGAGCAATCAGCCCCAGCATTTT.

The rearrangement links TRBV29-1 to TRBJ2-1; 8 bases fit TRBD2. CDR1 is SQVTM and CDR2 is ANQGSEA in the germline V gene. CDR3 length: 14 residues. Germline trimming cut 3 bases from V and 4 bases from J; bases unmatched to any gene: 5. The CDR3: CSVELAGRYNEQFF. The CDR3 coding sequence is TGCAGCGTTGAGTTAGCGGGACGATACAATGAGCAGTTCTTC.

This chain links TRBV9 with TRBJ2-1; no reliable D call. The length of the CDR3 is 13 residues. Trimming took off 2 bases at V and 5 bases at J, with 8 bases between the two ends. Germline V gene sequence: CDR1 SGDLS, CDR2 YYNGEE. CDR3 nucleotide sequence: TGTGCCAGCAGCGTTCCCCTACACAATGAGCAGTTCTTC. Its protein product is CASSVPLHNEQFF.

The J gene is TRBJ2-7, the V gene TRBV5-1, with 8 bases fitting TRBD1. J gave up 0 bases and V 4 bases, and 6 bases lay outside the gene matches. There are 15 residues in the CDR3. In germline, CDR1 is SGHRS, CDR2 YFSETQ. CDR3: CASSGRQGSSYEQYF. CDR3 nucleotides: TGCGCCAGCAGCGGGCGACAGGGGAGCTCCTACGAGCAGTACTTC.

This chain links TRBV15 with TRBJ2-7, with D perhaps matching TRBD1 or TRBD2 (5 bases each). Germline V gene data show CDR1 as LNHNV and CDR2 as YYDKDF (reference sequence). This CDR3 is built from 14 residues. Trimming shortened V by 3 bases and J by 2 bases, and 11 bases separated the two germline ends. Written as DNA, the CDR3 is TGTGCCACCAGCAGCGGGACGATCGCCTACGAGCAGTACTTC. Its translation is CATSSGTIAYEQYF.

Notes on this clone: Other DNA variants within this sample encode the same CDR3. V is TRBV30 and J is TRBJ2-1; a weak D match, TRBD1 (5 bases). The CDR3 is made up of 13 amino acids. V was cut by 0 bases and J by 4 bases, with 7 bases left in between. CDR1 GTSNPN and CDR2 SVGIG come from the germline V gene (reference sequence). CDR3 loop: CAWSVGQYNEQFF. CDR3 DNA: TGTGCCTGGAGTGTGGGGCAATACAATGAGCAGTTCTTC. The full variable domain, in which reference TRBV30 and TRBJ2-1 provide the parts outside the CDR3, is SQTIHQWPATLVQPVGSPLSLECTVEGTSNPNLYWYRQAAGRGLQLLFYSVGIGQISSEVPQNLSASRPQDRQFILSSKKLLLSDSGFYLCAWSVGQYNEQFFGPGTRLTVL.

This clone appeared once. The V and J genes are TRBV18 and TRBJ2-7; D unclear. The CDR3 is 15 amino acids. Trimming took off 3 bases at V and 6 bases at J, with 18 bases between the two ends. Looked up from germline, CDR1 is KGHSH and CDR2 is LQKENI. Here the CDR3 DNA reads TGTGCCAGCTCACCCGTTCTGGTGGGATCCGTCGAGCAGTACTTC. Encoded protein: CASSPVLVGSVEQYF.

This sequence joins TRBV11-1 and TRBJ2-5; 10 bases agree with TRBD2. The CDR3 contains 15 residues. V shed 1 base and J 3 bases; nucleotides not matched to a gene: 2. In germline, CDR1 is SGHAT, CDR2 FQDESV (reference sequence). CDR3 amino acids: CASSLGLAGEETQYF. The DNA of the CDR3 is TGTGCCAGCAGCTTAGGGCTAGCGGGAGAAGAGACCCAGTACTTC.

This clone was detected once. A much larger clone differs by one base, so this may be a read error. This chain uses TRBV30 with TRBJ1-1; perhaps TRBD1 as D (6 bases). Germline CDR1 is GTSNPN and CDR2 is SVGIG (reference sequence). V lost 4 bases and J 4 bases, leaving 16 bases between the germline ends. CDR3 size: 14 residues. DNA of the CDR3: TGTGCCTGGAAAGCGGGACATCGGAGCACTGAAGCTTTCTTT. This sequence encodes CAWKAGHRSTEAFF. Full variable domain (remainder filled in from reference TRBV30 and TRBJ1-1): SQTIHQWPATLVQPVGSPLSLECTVEGTSNPNLYWYRQAAGRGLQLLFYSVGIGQISSEVPQNLSASRPQDRQFILSSKKLLLSDSGFYLCAWKAGHRSTEAFFGQGTRLTVV.

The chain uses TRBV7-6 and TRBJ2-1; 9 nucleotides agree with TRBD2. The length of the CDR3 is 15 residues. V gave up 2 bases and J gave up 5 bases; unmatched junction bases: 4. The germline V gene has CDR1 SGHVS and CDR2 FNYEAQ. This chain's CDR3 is CASSLSRLADNEQFF. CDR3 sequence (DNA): TGTGCCAGCAGCTTAAGCCGACTAGCGGACAATGAGCAGTTCTTC.

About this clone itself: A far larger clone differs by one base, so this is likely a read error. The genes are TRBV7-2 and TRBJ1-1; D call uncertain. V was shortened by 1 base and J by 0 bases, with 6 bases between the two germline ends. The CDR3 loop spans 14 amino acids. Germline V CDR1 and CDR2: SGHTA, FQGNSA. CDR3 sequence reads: CASSLGTVNTEAFF. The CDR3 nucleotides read TGTGCCAGCAGCTTAGGGACGGTGAACACTGAAGCTTTCTTT.

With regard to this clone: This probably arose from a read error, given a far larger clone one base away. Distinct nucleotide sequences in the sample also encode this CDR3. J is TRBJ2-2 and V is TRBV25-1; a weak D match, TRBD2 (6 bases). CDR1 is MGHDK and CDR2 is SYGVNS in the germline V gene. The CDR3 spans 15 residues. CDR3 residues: CASSEYRGGSGELFF. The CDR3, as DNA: TGTGCCAGCAGTGAATATCGGGGAGGCTCCGGGGAGCTGTTCTTT.

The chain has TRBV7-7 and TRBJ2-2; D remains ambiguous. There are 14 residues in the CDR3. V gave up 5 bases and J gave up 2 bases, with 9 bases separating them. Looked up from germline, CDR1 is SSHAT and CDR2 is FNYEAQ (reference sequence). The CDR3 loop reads CASSVQVNTGELFF. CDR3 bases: TGTGCCAGCAGCGTGCAGGTTAACACCGGGGAGCTGTTTTTT.